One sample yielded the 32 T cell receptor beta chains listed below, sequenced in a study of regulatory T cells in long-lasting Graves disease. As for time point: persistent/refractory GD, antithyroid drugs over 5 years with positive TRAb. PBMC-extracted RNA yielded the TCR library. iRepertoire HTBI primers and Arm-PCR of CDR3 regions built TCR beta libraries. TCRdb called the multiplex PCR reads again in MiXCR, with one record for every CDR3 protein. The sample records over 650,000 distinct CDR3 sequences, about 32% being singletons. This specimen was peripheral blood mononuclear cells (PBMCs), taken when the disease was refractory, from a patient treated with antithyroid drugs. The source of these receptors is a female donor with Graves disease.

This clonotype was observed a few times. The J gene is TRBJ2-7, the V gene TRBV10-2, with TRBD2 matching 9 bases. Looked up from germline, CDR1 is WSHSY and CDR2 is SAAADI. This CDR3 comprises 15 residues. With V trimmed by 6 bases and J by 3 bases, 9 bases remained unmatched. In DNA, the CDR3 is TGCGCCAGCAGGGTAGCGGGAGAGAGGGTCTACGAGCAGTACTTC. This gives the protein CASRVAGERVYEQYF.

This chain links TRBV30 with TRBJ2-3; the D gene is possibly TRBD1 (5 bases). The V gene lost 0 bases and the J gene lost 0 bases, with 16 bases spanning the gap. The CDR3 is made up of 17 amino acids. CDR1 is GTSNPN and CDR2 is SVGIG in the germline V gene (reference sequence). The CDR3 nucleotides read TGTGCCTGGAGTGTACAGGCAGCCACCACTAGCACAGATACGCAGTATTTT. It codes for CAWSVQAATTSTDTQYF.

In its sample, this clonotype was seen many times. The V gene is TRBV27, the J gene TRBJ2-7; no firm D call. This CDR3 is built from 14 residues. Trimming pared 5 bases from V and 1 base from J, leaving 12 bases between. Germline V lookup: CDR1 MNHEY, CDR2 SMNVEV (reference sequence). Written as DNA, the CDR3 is TGTGCCAGCAGTGCAGACCGGGTATCCTACGAGCAGTACTTC. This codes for CASSADRVSYEQYF.

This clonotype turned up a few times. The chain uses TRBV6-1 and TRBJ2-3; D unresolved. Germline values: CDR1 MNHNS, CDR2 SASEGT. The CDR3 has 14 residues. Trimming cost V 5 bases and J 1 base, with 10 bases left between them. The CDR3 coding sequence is TGTGCCAGCAGTCTCTTTGGGCGCACAGATACGCAGTATTTT. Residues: CASSLFGRTDTQYF.

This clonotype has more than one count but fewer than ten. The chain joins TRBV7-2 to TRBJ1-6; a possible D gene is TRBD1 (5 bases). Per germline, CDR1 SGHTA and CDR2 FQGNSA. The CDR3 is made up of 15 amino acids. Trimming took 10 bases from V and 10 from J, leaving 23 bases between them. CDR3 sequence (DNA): TGTGCCATCCGGCCCCCTAGGGGAGGGGACTCACCCCTCCACTTT. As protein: CAIRPPRGGDSPLHF.

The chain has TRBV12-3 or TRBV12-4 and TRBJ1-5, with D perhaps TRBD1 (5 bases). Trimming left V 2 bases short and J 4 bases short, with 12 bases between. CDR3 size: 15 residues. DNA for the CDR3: TGTGCCAGCAGTTTAAGGGGCAGGCTAAATCAGCCCCAGCATTTT. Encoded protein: CASSLRGRLNQPQHF.

CDR3 in amino acids: CASSRRGLGDGYTF. The CDR3 bases are TGTGCCAGCAGCCGCAGGGGGCTGGGCGATGGCTACACCTTC. J is TRBJ1-2 and V is TRBV13, with 8 positions matching TRBD1. Germline lookup yields CDR1 PRHDT and CDR2 FYEKMQ (reference sequence). J gave up 6 bases and V 5 bases, and 8 bases lay outside the gene matches. The CDR3 sequence is 14 residues long. Filled out from reference TRBV13 and TRBJ1-2, the complete variable domain reads AAGVIQSPRHLIKEKRETATLKCYPIPRHDTVYWYQQGPGQDPQFLISFYEKMQSDKGSIPDRFSAQQFSDYHSELNMSSLELGDSALYFCASSRRGLGDGYTFGSGTRLTVV.

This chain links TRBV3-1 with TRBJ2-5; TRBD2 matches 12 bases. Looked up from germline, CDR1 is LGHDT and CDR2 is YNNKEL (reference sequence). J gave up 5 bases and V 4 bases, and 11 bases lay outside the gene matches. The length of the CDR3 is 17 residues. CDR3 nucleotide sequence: TGTGCCAGCAGCCTTGGGGAGACTAGCGGGAGAGTTGAGACCCAGTACTTC. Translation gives CASSLGETSGRVETQYF.

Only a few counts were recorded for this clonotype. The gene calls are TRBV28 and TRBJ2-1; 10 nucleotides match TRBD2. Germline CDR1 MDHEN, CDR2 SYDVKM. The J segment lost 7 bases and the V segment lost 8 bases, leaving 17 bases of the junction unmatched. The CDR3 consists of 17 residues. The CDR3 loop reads CASRSASGSPQMNEQFF. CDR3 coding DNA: TGTGCCAGCCGTTCGGCTAGCGGGAGCCCCCAGATGAATGAGCAGTTCTTC.

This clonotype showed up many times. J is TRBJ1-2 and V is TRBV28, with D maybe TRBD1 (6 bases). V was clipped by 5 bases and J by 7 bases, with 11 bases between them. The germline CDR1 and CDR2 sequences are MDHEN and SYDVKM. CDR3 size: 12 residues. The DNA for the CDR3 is TGTGCCAGCAGTCAGACAGGTAGTGGCTACACCTTC. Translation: CASSQTGSGYTF.

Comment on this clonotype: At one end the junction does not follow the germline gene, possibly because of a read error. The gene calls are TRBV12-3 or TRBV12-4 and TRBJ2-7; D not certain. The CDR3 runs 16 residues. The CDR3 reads CASSNGKGLSGYERYF. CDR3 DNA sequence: TGTGCCAGCAGTAACGGTAAAGGCCTTTCTGGCTACGAGCGGTACTTC.

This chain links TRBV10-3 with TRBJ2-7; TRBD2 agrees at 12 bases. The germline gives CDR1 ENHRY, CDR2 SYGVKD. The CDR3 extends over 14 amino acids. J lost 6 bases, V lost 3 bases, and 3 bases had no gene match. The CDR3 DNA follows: TGTGCCATCAGTGAAACTAGCGGGAGGACCGAGCAGTACTTC. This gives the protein CAISETSGRTEQYF.

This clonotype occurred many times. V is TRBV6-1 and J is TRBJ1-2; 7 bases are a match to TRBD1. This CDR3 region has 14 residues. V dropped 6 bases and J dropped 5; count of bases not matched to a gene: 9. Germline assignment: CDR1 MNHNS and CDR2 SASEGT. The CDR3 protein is CASRSQGREYGYTF. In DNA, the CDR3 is TGTGCCAGCAGATCACAGGGGAGGGAGTATGGCTACACCTTC.

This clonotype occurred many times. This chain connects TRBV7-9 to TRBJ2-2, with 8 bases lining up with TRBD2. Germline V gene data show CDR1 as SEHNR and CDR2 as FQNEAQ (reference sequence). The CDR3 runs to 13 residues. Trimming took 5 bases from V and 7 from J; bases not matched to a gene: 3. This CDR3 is CASSESGSGELFF. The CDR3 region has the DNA TGTGCCAGCAGCGAGAGCGGGAGCGGGGAGCTGTTTTTT.

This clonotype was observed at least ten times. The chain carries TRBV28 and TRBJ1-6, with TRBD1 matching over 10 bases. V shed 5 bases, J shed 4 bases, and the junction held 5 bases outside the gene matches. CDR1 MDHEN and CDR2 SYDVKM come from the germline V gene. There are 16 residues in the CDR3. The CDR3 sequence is CASSTSDRGYNSPLHF. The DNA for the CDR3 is TGTGCCAGCAGTACCTCGGACAGGGGGTATAATTCACCCCTCCACTTT.

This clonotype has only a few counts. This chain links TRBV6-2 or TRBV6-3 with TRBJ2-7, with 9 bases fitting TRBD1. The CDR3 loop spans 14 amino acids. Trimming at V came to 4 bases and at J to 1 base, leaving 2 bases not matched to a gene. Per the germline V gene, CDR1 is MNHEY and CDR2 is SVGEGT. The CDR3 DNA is TGTGCCAGCAGTTGGACAGGGGATTCCTACGAGCAGTACTTC. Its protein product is CASSWTGDSYEQYF.

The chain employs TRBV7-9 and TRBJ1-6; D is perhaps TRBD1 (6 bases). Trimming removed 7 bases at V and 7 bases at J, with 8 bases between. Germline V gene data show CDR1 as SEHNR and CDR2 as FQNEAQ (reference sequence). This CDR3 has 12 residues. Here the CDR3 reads CASTQGNSPLHF. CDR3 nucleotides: TGTGCCAGCACTCAGGGGAATTCACCCCTCCACTTT.

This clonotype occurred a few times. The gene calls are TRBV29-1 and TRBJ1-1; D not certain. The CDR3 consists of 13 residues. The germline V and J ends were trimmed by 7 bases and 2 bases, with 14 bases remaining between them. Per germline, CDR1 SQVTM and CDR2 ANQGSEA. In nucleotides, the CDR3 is TGCAGCGCTGAGACCGGAACTAACACTGAAGCTTTCTTT. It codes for CSAETGTNTEAFF.

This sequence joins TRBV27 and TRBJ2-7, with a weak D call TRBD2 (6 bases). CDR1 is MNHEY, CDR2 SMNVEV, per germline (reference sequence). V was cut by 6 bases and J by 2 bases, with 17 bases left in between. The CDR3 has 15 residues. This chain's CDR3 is CASSLLGGVPYEQYF. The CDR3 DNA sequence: TGTGCCAGCAGCTTACTCGGGGGAGTCCCCTACGAGCAGTACTTC.

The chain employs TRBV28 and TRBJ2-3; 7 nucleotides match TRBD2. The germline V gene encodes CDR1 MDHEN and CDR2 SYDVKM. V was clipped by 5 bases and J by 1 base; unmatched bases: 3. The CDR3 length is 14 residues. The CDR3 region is CASSNSGRTDTQYF. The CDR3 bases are TGTGCCAGCAGTAATAGCGGGCGCACAGATACGCAGTATTTT.

The CDR3 is CSARGQTKNTEAFF. The CDR3 DNA reads as TGCAGTGCTAGGGGACAGACCAAGAACACTGAAGCTTTCTTT. The rearrangement uses TRBV20-1 and TRBJ1-1; 7 bases are a match to TRBD1. V was pared by 3 bases and J by 1 base, with 5 bases of the junction left unmatched. Germline assignment: CDR1 DFQATT and CDR2 SNEGSKA (reference sequence). This CDR3 is built from 14 residues.

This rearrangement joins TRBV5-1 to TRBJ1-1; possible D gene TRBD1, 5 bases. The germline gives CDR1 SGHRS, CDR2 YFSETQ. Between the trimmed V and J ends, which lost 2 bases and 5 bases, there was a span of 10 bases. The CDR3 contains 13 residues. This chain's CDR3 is CASSFPGRTEAFF. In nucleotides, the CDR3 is TGCGCCAGCAGCTTCCCGGGACGTACTGAAGCTTTCTTT. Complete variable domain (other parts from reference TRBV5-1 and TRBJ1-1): KAGVTQTPRYLIKTRGQQVTLSCSPISGHRSVSWYQQTPGQGLQFLFEYFSETQRNKGNFPGRFSGRQFSNSRSEMNVSTLELGDSALYLCASSFPGRTEAFFGQGTRLTVV.

This CDR3 is CASSEEYPGNTIYF. DNA of the CDR3: TGTGCCAGCAGTGAAGAGTACCCTGGAAACACCATATATTTT. V gene TRBV2 combines with J gene TRBJ1-3; D is ambiguous. Germline V gives CDR1 SNHLY, CDR2 FYNNEI. The CDR3 has 14 residues. Trimming removed 1 base at V and 2 bases at J, with 6 bases between. Looking up the rest from reference TRBV2 and TRBJ1-3 gives the full variable domain: EPEVTQTPSHQVTQMGQEVILRCVPISNHLYFYWYRQILGQKVEFLVSFYNNEISEKSEIFDDQFSVERPDGSNFTLKIRSTKLEDSAMYFCASSEEYPGNTIYFGEGSWLTVV.

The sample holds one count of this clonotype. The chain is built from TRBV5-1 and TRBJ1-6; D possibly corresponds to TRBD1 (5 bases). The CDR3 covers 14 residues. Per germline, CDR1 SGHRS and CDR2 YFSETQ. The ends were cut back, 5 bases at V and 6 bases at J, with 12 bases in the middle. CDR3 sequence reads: CASSYEGSNSPLHF. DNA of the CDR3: TGCGCCAGCAGTTACGAGGGGTCTAATTCACCCCTCCACTTT.

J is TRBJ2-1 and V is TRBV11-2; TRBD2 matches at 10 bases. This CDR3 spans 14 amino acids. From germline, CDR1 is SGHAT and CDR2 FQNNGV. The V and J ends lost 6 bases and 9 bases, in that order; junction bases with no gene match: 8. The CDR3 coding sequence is TGTGCCAGCAGTAGAGCGGGAGGGCCGGGTGAGCAGTTCTTC. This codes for CASSRAGGPGEQFF.

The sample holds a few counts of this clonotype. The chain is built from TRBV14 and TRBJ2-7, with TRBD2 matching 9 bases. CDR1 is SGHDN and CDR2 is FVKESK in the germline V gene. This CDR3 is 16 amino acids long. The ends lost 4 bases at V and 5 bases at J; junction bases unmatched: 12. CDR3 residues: CASSLEGVAGEDEQYF. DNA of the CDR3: TGTGCCAGCAGCCTCGAGGGAGTAGCGGGGGAAGACGAGCAGTACTTC.

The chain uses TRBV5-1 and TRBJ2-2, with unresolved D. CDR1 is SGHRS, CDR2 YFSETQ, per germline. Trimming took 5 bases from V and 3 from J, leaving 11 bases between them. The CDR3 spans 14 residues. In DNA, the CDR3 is TGCGCCAGCAGGCCGACATTCTACACCGGGGAGCTGTTTTTT. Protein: CASRPTFYTGELFF.

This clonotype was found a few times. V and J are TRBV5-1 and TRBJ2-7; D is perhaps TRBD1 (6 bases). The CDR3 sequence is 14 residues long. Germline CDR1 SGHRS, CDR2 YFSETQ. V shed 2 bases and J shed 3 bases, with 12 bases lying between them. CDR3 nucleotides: TGCGCCAGCAGCTTCGACAGGACAAGCTACGAGCAGTACTTC. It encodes CASSFDRTSYEQYF.

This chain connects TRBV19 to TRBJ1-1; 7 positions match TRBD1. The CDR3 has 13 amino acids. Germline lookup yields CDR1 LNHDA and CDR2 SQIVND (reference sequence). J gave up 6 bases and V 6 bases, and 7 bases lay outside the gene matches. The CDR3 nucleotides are TGTGCCAGTAGATTTCAGGGGGATGCTGAAGCTTTCTTT. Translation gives CASRFQGDAEAFF.

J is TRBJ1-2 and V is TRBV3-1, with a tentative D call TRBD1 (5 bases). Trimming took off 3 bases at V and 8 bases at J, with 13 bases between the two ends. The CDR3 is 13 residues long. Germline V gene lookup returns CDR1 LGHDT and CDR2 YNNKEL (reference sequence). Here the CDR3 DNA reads TGTGCCAGCAGCCACGGCGGGGCTCGAGGCTACACCTTC. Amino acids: CASSHGGARGYTF.

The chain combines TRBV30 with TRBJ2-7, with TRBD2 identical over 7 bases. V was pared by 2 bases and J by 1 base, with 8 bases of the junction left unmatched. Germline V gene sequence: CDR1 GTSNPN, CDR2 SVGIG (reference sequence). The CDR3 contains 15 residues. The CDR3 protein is CAWSIRAGISYEQYF. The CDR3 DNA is TGTGCCTGGAGTATTCGAGCGGGGATTTCCTACGAGCAGTACTTC.

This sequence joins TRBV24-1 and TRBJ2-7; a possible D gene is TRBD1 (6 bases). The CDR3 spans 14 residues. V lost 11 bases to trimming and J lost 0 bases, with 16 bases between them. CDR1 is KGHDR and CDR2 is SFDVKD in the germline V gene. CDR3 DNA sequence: TGTGCCAGCTCACCAAGGGACAACTCCTACGAGCAGTACTTC. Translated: CASSPRDNSYEQYF.